A single sample is the source of the 21 T cell receptor beta chains below, sequenced in a study of OX40 agonist ivuxolimab in advanced cancers. Sequencing was performed with immunoSEQ multiplex PCR; in TCRdb, only in-frame clones are kept and a portion is missing. Of about 49,000 clones in the sample, around nine tenths were seen once. This sample comprised CD4+ or CD8+ T cells sorted from blood, obtained in a trial of the OX40 agonist ivuxolimab. The receptors originated from an adult with an advanced solid tumor such as melanoma, head and neck, liver or kidney cancer.

V is TRBV20-1 and J is TRBJ2-1; D not resolved. This CDR3 comprises 10 residues. From germline, CDR1 is DFQATT and CDR2 SNEGSKA (reference sequence). Trimming took 2 bases from V and 8 from J, leaving 4 bases between them. CDR3 sequence (DNA): TGCAGTGCTAGACCCTATGAGCAGTTCTTC. Amino acids: CSARPYEQFF.

V usage is TRBV6-5 and J usage is TRBJ2-2; D remains unclear. This CDR3 comprises 15 residues. Germline loops: CDR1 MNHEY, CDR2 SVGAGI. V lost 7 bases, J lost 1 base, and 13 bases lay in between. CDR3 region: CASTLSLGNTGELFF. Here the CDR3 DNA reads TGTGCCAGCACCCTCTCCCTAGGGAACACCGGGGAGCTGTTTTTT.

The chain links TRBV6-1 to TRBJ2-7, with 11 bases aligning to TRBD1. V lost 8 bases and J lost 3; bases outside the gene matches: 3. Germline V CDR1 and CDR2: MNHNS, SASEGT. The CDR3 consists of 13 residues. The CDR3 region is CASPGQGGYEQYF. As DNA, the CDR3 is TGTGCCAGCCCGGGACAGGGGGGCTACGAGCAGTACTTC.

The V gene is TRBV19, the J gene TRBJ2-5; maybe TRBD2 (5 bases). Germline CDR1 and CDR2: LNHDA and SQIVND (reference sequence). The ends were cut back, 4 bases at V and 4 bases at J, with 13 bases in the middle. The CDR3 length is 14 residues. In DNA form, the CDR3 reads TGTGCCAGTAGTAACCAGAGAGGGATAGAGACCCAGTACTTC. This gives the protein CASSNQRGIETQYF.

The chain is built from TRBV6-5 and TRBJ1-1; weak D call: TRBD1 (6 bases). V gave up 8 bases and J gave up 1 base, with 17 bases separating them. The CDR3 is 15 residues long. The germline CDR1 and CDR2 sequences are MNHEY and SVGAGI. The CDR3 sequence: CASATAGAGNTEAFF. DNA of the CDR3: TGTGCCAGCGCAACCGCGGGGGCAGGGAACACTGAAGCTTTCTTT.

This rearrangement joins TRBV9 to TRBJ2-7; D is tentatively TRBD1 or TRBD2 (7 bases each). The CDR3 is made up of 14 amino acids. Germline V CDR1 and CDR2: SGDLS, YYNGEE. The ends were cut back, 2 bases at V and 4 bases at J, with 13 bases in the middle. The CDR3: CASSVQGGSYEQYF. The CDR3 bases are TGTGCCAGCAGCGTCCAGGGGGGGAGTTACGAGCAGTACTTC. Complete variable domain (other parts from reference TRBV9 and TRBJ2-7): DSGVTQTPKHLITATGQRVTLRCSPRSGDLSVYWYQQSLDQGLQFLIQYYNGEERAKGNILERFSAQQFPDLHSELNLSSLELGDSALYFCASSVQGGSYEQYFGPGTRLTVT.

The chain joins TRBV7-9 to TRBJ2-5, with D hard to call. Germline CDR1 reads SEHNR; CDR2 reads FQNEAQ (reference sequence). V was cut by 1 base and J by 0 bases, with 12 bases left in between. CDR3 length: 16 amino acids. The DNA for the CDR3 is TGTGCCAGCAGCTTAGGACTCTCCCAGTACCAAGAGACCCAGTACTTC. Residues: CASSLGLSQYQETQYF.

J is TRBJ1-6 and V is TRBV27, with a weak D call TRBD1 (5 bases). V was clipped by 2 bases and J by 2 bases, with 16 bases between them. CDR3 size: 18 residues. Germline lookup yields CDR1 MNHEY and CDR2 SMNVEV (reference sequence). The CDR3 protein is CASSLRSLQGTYNSPLHF. In nucleotides, the CDR3 is TGTGCCAGCAGTTTAAGGAGCCTGCAGGGCACCTATAATTCACCCCTCCACTTT.

The chain is built from TRBV11-1 and TRBJ2-2, with D maybe TRBD2 (6 bases). Trimming removed 5 bases at V and 0 bases at J, with 10 bases between. This CDR3 spans 15 amino acids. Looked up from germline, CDR1 is SGHAT and CDR2 is FQDESV (reference sequence). The CDR3 nucleotides are TGTGCCAGCAGCGGCCGCGGGACGAACACCGGGGAGCTGTTTTTT. Its protein is CASSGRGTNTGELFF.

This clone occurred once. V usage is TRBV5-1 and J usage is TRBJ1-2; TRBD1 agrees at 7 bases. In germline, CDR1 is SGHRS, CDR2 YFSETQ. J gave up 4 bases and V 4 bases, and 7 bases lay outside the gene matches. The CDR3 spans 14 residues. CDR3 DNA: TGCGCCAGCAGCCCAGGGACAGATCCCTATGGCTACACCTTC. Its protein is CASSPGTDPYGYTF.

CDR3 sequence (DNA): TGTGCCAGCAGTAGGGAACTACCTCCCTACAATGAGCAGTTCTTC. This codes for CASSRELPPYNEQFF. The chain uses TRBV28 and TRBJ2-1; D remains unclear. This CDR3 contains 15 residues. Looked up from germline, CDR1 is MDHEN and CDR2 is SYDVKM. The ends were cut back, 5 bases at V and 2 bases at J, with 13 bases in the middle.

Judged by abundance, this clone is medium-sized. V gene TRBV9 combines with J gene TRBJ1-1, with D unclear. The V gene's germline CDR1 is SGDLS and CDR2 YYNGEE. This CDR3 has 13 amino acids. The V and J ends lost 6 bases and 6 bases respectively, with 15 bases between them. DNA for the CDR3: TGTGCCAGCACCATCACCGAGGGCGCTGAAGCTTTCTTT. Translated, it gives CASTITEGAEAFF.

The chain links TRBV28 to TRBJ2-1; 7 nucleotides line up with TRBD2. V lost 7 bases and J lost 7; bases outside the gene matches: 13. The CDR3 runs 15 residues. Germline V gene lookup returns CDR1 MDHEN and CDR2 SYDVKM. As DNA, the CDR3 is TGTGCCAGCAACGATGGGGGTAGCGGGTTGAATGAGCAGTTCTTC. This gives the protein CASNDGGSGLNEQFF.

The chain links TRBV19 to TRBJ1-5; D is uncertain. Looked up from germline, CDR1 is LNHDA and CDR2 is SQIVND (reference sequence). The CDR3 consists of 16 residues. V was clipped by 2 bases and J by 5 bases, with 16 bases between them. Here the CDR3 reads CASSIKINRPDQPQHF. CDR3 coding DNA: TGTGCCAGTAGTATAAAGATAAACAGACCTGATCAGCCCCAGCATTTT.

This sequence joins TRBV5-8 and TRBJ2-3; TRBD2 matches 10 bases. CDR1 is SGHTS and CDR2 is YDEGEE in the germline V gene. The CDR3 totals 14 residues. Trimming took 4 bases from V and 5 from J; bases not matched to a gene: 4. The DNA for the CDR3 is TGTGCCAGCAGCCAGGGACTAGCGATAGATACGCAGTATTTT. Protein: CASSQGLAIDTQYF.

This chain connects TRBV6-5 to TRBJ2-1, with a weak D call TRBD2 (6 bases). The ends were cut back, 5 bases at V and 6 bases at J, with 14 bases in the middle. Per germline, CDR1 MNHEY and CDR2 SVGAGI. The CDR3 runs 14 residues. The DNA for the CDR3 is TGTGCCAGCAGTAAAACCGGGACTCTCAATGAGCAGTTCTTC. It translates to CASSKTGTLNEQFF.

The CDR3 protein is CSARSNYGYTF. CDR3 bases: TGCAGTGCTCGATCTAACTATGGCTACACCTTC. This chain joins TRBV20-1 and TRBJ1-2, with D hard to call. CDR3 size: 11 residues. CDR1 DFQATT and CDR2 SNEGSKA come from the germline V gene (reference sequence). The germline V and J ends were trimmed by 5 bases and 0 bases, with 4 bases remaining between them.

The CDR3 DNA follows: TGTGCCAGCAGCTTAGACTATAGAGATACGCAGTATTTT. It is translated as CASSLDYRDTQYF. The rearrangement uses TRBV7-6 and TRBJ2-3; D gene ambiguous. With 1 base removed from V and 5 bases from J, the gap between germline ends came to 7 bases. This CDR3 contains 13 residues. Per the germline V gene, CDR1 is SGHVS and CDR2 is FNYEAQ.

The chain combines TRBV19 with TRBJ2-7, with 7 bases fitting TRBD2. Losses at the gene ends were 3 bases for V and 2 bases for J; bases not matched to a gene: 4. The CDR3 loop spans 14 amino acids. Germline V gives CDR1 LNHDA, CDR2 SQIVND (reference sequence). For the CDR3, the DNA is TGTGCCAGTAGTATTCGGCTAGCGGCCTACGAGCAGTACTTC. It specifies CASSIRLAAYEQYF.

V usage is TRBV6-5 and J usage is TRBJ1-4; 8 positions agree with TRBD1. This CDR3 region has 15 residues. Germline V gives CDR1 MNHEY, CDR2 SVGAGI. Trimming removed 6 bases from V and 10 bases from J; junction bases left unmatched: 13. The CDR3: CASSPNSGTGGKLFF. DNA for the CDR3: TGTGCCAGCAGCCCTAATTCCGGGACAGGCGGAAAACTGTTTTTT.

This rearrangement joins TRBV7-2 to TRBJ2-1; 7 nucleotides agree with TRBD1. This CDR3 spans 13 amino acids. CDR1 and CDR2 from the germline V gene are SGHTA and FQGNSA. V lost 6 bases and J lost 4; bases outside the gene matches: 3. The CDR3 here is CASSPGQYNEQFF. CDR3 in DNA: TGTGCCAGCAGTCCGGGACAGTACAATGAGCAGTTCTTC. The variable domain in full, completed from reference TRBV7-2 and TRBJ2-1, reads GAGVSQSPSNKVTEKGKDVELRCDPISGHTALYWYRQSLGQGLEFLIYFQGNSAPDKSGLPSDRFSAERTGGSVSTLTIQRTQQEDSAVYLCASSPGQYNEQFFGPGTRLTVL.